These T cell receptor beta chains were read from a single sample in a study of blood T cell repertoires in COVID-19. The table came from immunoSEQ multiplex PCR; TCRdb's copy has only in-frame clones and leaves some out. The sample shows about 270,000 clones, around 87% of them seen only once. Material for sequencing was peripheral blood. The receptors originated from a woman aged 45-65 years with acute or convalescent COVID-19. The CDR3 runs from the conserved cysteine through the conserved F or W. Fields, in order: D gene, clone size, V gene, J gene, CDR3 DNA, CDR3 protein. D genes are given only for firm matches. Not every row has a clone size; where given, it reads once, few, many or a size class.

>-|-|TRBV28|TRBJ1-3
TGTGCCAGCAGTTTAATGAGGGCTACTGGAAACACCATATATTTT
CASSLMRATGNTIYF
>-|-|TRBV5-4|TRBJ1-1
TGTGCCAGCAGAAACAGGGAATTTATTAACACTGAAGCTTTCTTT
CASRNREFINTEAFF
>-|-|TRBV7-2|TRBJ1-2
TGTGCCAGCAGCTTAGCTGCGGCCAGATTATATGGCTACACCTTC
CASSLAAARLYGYTF
>TRBD1|once|TRBV11-2|TRBJ1-2
TGTGCCAGCAGCTTAGAGCCCCTGGGACAGAACTATGGCTACACCTTC
CASSLEPLGQNYGYTF
>-|-|TRBV30|TRBJ1-2
TGTGCCTCCGTTGGGGGGGCGCTCGGGCAGGGCTACACCTTC
CASVGGALGQGYTF
>-|-|TRBV27|TRBJ1-4
TGTGCCAGCAGTTTGGCCCGCGGTCGTGAAAAACTGTTTTTT
CASSLARGREKLFF
>-|-|TRBV28|TRBJ1-1
TGTGCCAGCAGGACAGTGAACACTGAAGCTTTCTTT
CASRTVNTEAFF
>-|-|TRBV7-9|TRBJ2-1
TGTGCCAGCAGCTTAGGTGAGACTAGTACGGAGCAGTTCTTC
CASSLGETSTEQFF
>TRBD2|-|TRBV10-3|TRBJ2-3
TGTGCCATCAGTGAGGCTAGCGGGAGGGCCGGTTACAGCACAGATACGCAGTATTTT
CAISEASGRAGYSTDTQYF
>TRBD2|-|TRBV20-1|TRBJ2-1
TGCAGTGCTAGTCTCCTAGCGGATTACAATGAGCAGTTCTTC
CSASLLADYNEQFF
>-|once|TRBV3-1/TRBV3-2|TRBJ1-3
TGTGCCAGCAGCCAAATACAGGGATCTGGAAACACCATATATTTT
CASSQIQGSGNTIYF
>TRBD1|-|TRBV19|TRBJ2-2
TGTGCCAGTAGTACCCCCTATGGGACAGGGGGGACCGGGGAGCTGTTTTTT
CASSTPYGTGGTGELFF
>TRBD2|-|TRBV19|TRBJ2-1
TGTGCCAGTAGTATTATTGGCGGGAGTCTAGGGTTCTTC
CASSIIGGSLGFF
>TRBD2|-|TRBV19|TRBJ2-2
TGTGCCAGTAGAGAAAGAGTGCGGGGACTACTCTTTCCGAACACCGGGGAGCTGTTTTTT
CASRERVRGLLFPNTGELFF
>TRBD2|-|TRBV24-1|TRBJ2-1
TGTGCCACCAGTGATGGCGGACCGGGACTAGCGTTTGGGTATGAGCAGTTCTTC
CATSDGGPGLAFGYEQFF